The 18 T cell receptor beta chains below all came from one sample that was sequenced in a study of spatial heterogeneity in lung cancer. TCRdb fed the 5' RACE reads into MiXCR, producing one record per CDR3 protein. Of 80,000 to 95,000 distinct CDR3 sequences listed, roughly 8.7% are singletons. Time point: sample taken at primary tumor resection. Whole RNA obtained from tumor, nontumor lung or frozen PBMC underwent sequencing without sorting. The material was PBMCs, obtained at surgery. The receptor source for this set is a male donor with early-stage non-small cell lung cancer.

This clonotype was seen ten or more times. This rearrangement joins TRBV6-5 to TRBJ2-5; TRBD1 agrees at 8 bases. Per the germline V gene, CDR1 is MNHEY and CDR2 is SVGAGI. Germline trimming cut 2 bases from V and 5 bases from J; bases unmatched to any gene: 4. This CDR3 is 14 amino acids long. In DNA, the CDR3 is TGTGCCAGCAGTTACCGGACAGGGATGGAGACCCAGTACTTC. It codes for CASSYRTGMETQYF.

This chain's CDR3 is CSVDGGLDEQYF. CDR3 coding DNA: TGCAGCGTTGACGGGGGGCTAGACGAGCAGTACTTC. The gene calls are TRBV29-1 and TRBJ2-7; possible D gene TRBD2, 7 bases. The CDR3 is 12 residues long. CDR1 and CDR2 from the germline V gene are SQVTM and ANQGSEA. Trimming stripped 3 bases from V and 5 bases from J, with 11 bases between.

The chain has TRBV5-1 and TRBJ2-5; 13 bases agree with TRBD2. V shed 4 bases, J shed 5 bases, and the junction held 11 bases outside the gene matches. The CDR3 runs 17 residues. The germline gives CDR1 SGHRS, CDR2 YFSETQ. As DNA, the CDR3 is TGCGCCAGCAGCACCGGAATTACTAGCGGGGGGGCGGAGACCCAGTACTTC. Translating it yields CASSTGITSGGAETQYF.

Comment on this clonotype: Mismatch with germline at one junction end may stem from a read error. The chain recombines TRBV5-4 with TRBJ2-3; D is unresolved. This CDR3 is built from 15 residues. Looked up from germline, CDR1 is SGHNT and CDR2 is YYREEE (reference sequence). Here the CDR3 reads CASTLSRRSTDTQYF. In nucleotides, the CDR3 is TGTGCCAGCACCTTGTCCCGTCGGAGCACAGATACGCAGTATTTT. Full variable domain (outside the CDR3, taken from reference TRBV5-4 and TRBJ2-3): ETGVTQSPTHLIKTRGQQVTLRCSSQSGHNTVSWYQQALGQGPQFIFQYYREEENGRGNFPPRFSGLQFPNYSSELNVNALELDDSALYLCASTLSRRSTDTQYFGPGTRLTVL.

The chain employs TRBV2 and TRBJ2-3, with 7 positions matching TRBD2. In germline, CDR1 is SNHLY, CDR2 FYNNEI. CDR3 length equals 15 residues. Unmatched junction bases numbered 7, after V lost 3 bases and J lost 4 bases. DNA of the CDR3: TGTGCCAGCAGTGACGGGGGGACCGGGGCAGATACGCAGTATTTT. This codes for CASSDGGTGADTQYF. The full variable domain, in which reference TRBV2 and TRBJ2-3 provide the parts outside the CDR3, is EPEVTQTPSHQVTQMGQEVILRCVPISNHLYFYWYRQILGQKVEFLVSFYNNEISEKSEIFDDQFSVERPDGSNFTLKIRSTKLEDSAMYFCASSDGGTGADTQYFGPGTRLTVL.

The chain joins TRBV2 to TRBJ2-2; D remains unclear. The CDR3 sequence is 14 residues long. Between the trimmed V and J ends, which lost 0 bases and 5 bases, there was a span of 7 bases. In germline, CDR1 is SNHLY, CDR2 FYNNEI. The CDR3 sequence is CASSEAGWTGELFF. The CDR3 DNA follows: TGTGCCAGCAGTGAAGCGGGATGGACCGGGGAGCTGTTTTTT.

This clonotype appeared many times. The chain is built from TRBV20-1 and TRBJ2-7; perhaps D is TRBD1 or TRBD2 (5 bases each). From germline, CDR1 is DFQATT and CDR2 SNEGSKA (reference sequence). The CDR3 has 14 amino acids. V lost 6 bases and J 1 base, leaving 16 bases between the germline ends. The CDR3 coding sequence is TGCAGTGCACCAGAGGGACGGAGATCCTACGAGCAGTACTTC. Residues: CSAPEGRRSYEQYF.

This clonotype occurred many times. The chain links TRBV20-1 to TRBJ2-7, with D uncertain. The V gene lost 6 bases and the J gene lost 3 bases, with 6 bases spanning the gap. This CDR3 comprises 10 residues. Germline V gene data show CDR1 as DFQATT and CDR2 as SNEGSKA (reference sequence). CDR3 in amino acids: CSATNYEQYF. CDR3 nucleotide sequence: TGCAGTGCGACCAACTACGAGCAGTACTTC.

The V gene is TRBV29-1, the J gene TRBJ1-2; 7 nucleotides match TRBD1. V gave up 4 bases and J gave up 1 base; unmatched junction bases: 6. The CDR3 extends over 14 amino acids. Germline V gene data show CDR1 as SQVTM and CDR2 as ANQGSEA. CDR3 protein: CSVVGTEDNYGYTF. CDR3 sequence (DNA): TGCAGCGTTGTAGGGACAGAGGATAACTATGGCTACACCTTC.

This clonotype came up many times. The CDR3 spells CASSRGLAGVIGELFF. Here the CDR3 DNA reads TGTGCCAGCAGCCGCGGACTAGCGGGGGTCATCGGGGAGCTGTTTTTT. The rearrangement joins TRBV5-4 to TRBJ2-2; 13 bases fit TRBD2. Germline loops: CDR1 SGHNT, CDR2 YYREEE (reference sequence). The length of the CDR3 is 16 residues. The V and J ends lost 4 bases and 7 bases, in that order; junction bases with no gene match: 7.

This clonotype was counted between two and nine times. J is TRBJ2-7 and V is TRBV2, with 7 bases aligning to TRBD1. J lost 0 bases, V lost 6 bases, and 5 bases had no gene match. The CDR3 runs to 14 residues. CDR1 is SNHLY and CDR2 is FYNNEI in the germline V gene. The CDR3 nucleotides are TGTGCCAGCAGGAAGGGGGCTGGCTCCTACGAGCAGTACTTC. Translated, it gives CASRKGAGSYEQYF.

This clonotype was seen more than once but under ten times. The CDR3 protein is CASSDGGTRISPLHF. CDR3 in DNA: TGTGCCAGCAGCGATGGAGGGACAAGAATTTCACCCCTCCACTTT. The chain combines TRBV9 with TRBJ1-6; D may be TRBD1 (6 bases). In germline, CDR1 is SGDLS, CDR2 YYNGEE. The V and J ends lost 3 bases and 9 bases respectively, with 16 bases between them. This CDR3 comprises 15 residues.

This clonotype was seen ten or more times. The rearrangement joins TRBV2 to TRBJ2-3; the D gene is possibly TRBD1 (8 bases). V gave up 6 bases and J gave up 6 bases, with 16 bases separating them. The CDR3 is 14 amino acids. The germline V gene encodes CDR1 SNHLY and CDR2 FYNNEI. CDR3 nucleotides: TGTGCCAGCAGGATGACAGGGGAGGGGGATACGCAGTATTTT. It specifies CASRMTGEGDTQYF.

The CDR3 loop is CASIPGLGGFEKLFF. The CDR3 coding sequence is TGTGCCAGCATCCCCGGTTTAGGAGGATTCGAAAAACTGTTTTTT. The V call is TRBV6-1, the J call TRBJ1-4; no clear D. The germline gives CDR1 MNHNS, CDR2 SASEGT. Deletions cut 7 bases from V and 8 bases from J, with 20 bases between. The CDR3 spans 15 residues.

In this sample, this clonotype turned up a few times. The gene calls are TRBV12-3 or TRBV12-4 and TRBJ1-1; D possibly corresponds to TRBD1 (6 bases). V lost 5 bases and J 6 bases, leaving 19 bases between the germline ends. The CDR3 runs to 15 residues. The CDR3 sequence is CASSRQGTPFAEAFF. In DNA form, the CDR3 reads TGTGCCAGCAGTCGGCAGGGGACACCCTTCGCTGAAGCTTTCTTT.

This clonotype was detected ten times or more. The chain has TRBV3-1 and TRBJ1-1; 7 bases match TRBD1. Germline CDR1 LGHDT, CDR2 YNNKEL (reference sequence). The V gene end was trimmed by 1 base and the J gene end by 7 bases; junction bases not matched to a gene: 9. CDR3 size: 15 residues. CDR3 loop: CASSQGQGWNYEAFF. The DNA of the CDR3 is TGTGCCAGCAGCCAAGGACAGGGTTGGAATTATGAAGCTTTCTTT.

In this sample, this clonotype turned up many times. The chain has TRBV20-1 and TRBJ2-2; 11 bases fit TRBD2. The CDR3 sequence is 14 residues long. Trimming at V came to 4 bases and at J to 4 bases, leaving 2 bases not matched to a gene. Germline values: CDR1 DFQATT, CDR2 SNEGSKA (reference sequence). CDR3 residues: CSANSGRVTGELFF. The CDR3 region has the DNA TGCAGTGCTAATAGCGGGAGGGTCACCGGGGAGCTGTTTTTT.

By share, this clonotype counts as medium-sized (0.01 to 0.1%). V and J are TRBV29-1 and TRBJ2-2; D gene ambiguous. The ends were cut back, 6 bases at V and 4 bases at J, with 15 bases in the middle. This CDR3 has 14 residues. Looked up from germline, CDR1 is SQVTM and CDR2 is ANQGSEA. CDR3 sequence reads: CSVASRLGTGELFF. The CDR3 DNA sequence: TGCAGCGTCGCCTCTAGACTCGGCACCGGGGAGCTGTTTTTT.